This T cell receptor beta chain comes out of a study of T cells in localized non-small cell lung cancer. This clone was found a few times. Antigen: not known. The study, taken as a whole, reports: There was an association of higher blood T cell density with longer overall survival. Turning up in adjacent lung were a median around 50 of the top 100 tumor clones.

CDR1 is SGDLS and CDR2 is YYNGEE in the germline V gene. Trimming pared 5 bases from V and 0 bases from J, leaving 11 bases between. This CDR3 has 14 residues. Investigators took adjacent lung free of atypia at least 2 cm from the tumor margin. Profiled with immunoSEQ multiplex PCR; TCRdb holds only in-frame clones, not every one. The sample carries 1,700 or so clones, 30% to 40% recorded once. This clonotype was obtained from a female donor over 55 with stage II squamous cell lung carcinoma. The sequencing used normal lung tissue next to the tumor, collected before any cancer treatment. The J gene is TRBJ2-5, the V gene TRBV9, with D possibly TRBD1 on 6 matching bases. The CDR3 DNA reads as TGTGCCAGCAGTGATAACAGGGACCAAGAGACCCAGTACTTC. Its protein is CASSDNRDQETQYF.